Presented here are 25 T cell receptor beta chains from one specimen sequenced in a study of OX40 agonist ivuxolimab in advanced cancers. Assay: immunoSEQ multiplex PCR; the TCRdb copy retains only in-frame clones and omits some. The top ten clones hold around 0.54% of a sample with tens of thousands of clones, roughly 94% of them seen once. Specimen: CD4+ or CD8+ T cells sorted from blood, collected in a trial of the OX40 agonist ivuxolimab. All receptors derive from an adult with an advanced solid tumor such as melanoma, head and neck, liver or kidney cancer.

The rearrangement links TRBV27 to TRBJ2-2, with D perhaps TRBD2 (7 bases). The ends were cut back, 6 bases at V and 5 bases at J, with 19 bases in the middle. The CDR3 covers 16 residues. Germline CDR1 and CDR2: MNHEY and SMNVEV (reference sequence). This CDR3 reads CASRHSPGGTTGELFF. The CDR3 coding sequence is TGTGCCAGCAGACACAGCCCCGGGGGGACAACCGGGGAGCTGTTTTTT.

The chain employs TRBV25-1 and TRBJ1-5; D not resolved. Trimming removed 4 bases from V and 4 bases from J, with 8 bases in between. The germline CDR1 and CDR2 sequences are MGHDK and SYGVNS. The CDR3 is made up of 13 amino acids. The CDR3 DNA is TGTGCCAGCAGTGTGTCCGGGAATCAGCCCCAGCATTTT. Translation gives CASSVSGNQPQHF.

This chain links TRBV5-1 with TRBJ2-5; 9 nucleotides match TRBD2. The length of the CDR3 is 14 residues. After removal of 5 bases from V and 2 bases from J, the junction contained 4 bases not matched to a gene. CDR1 and CDR2 (germline): SGHRS, YFSETQ. The CDR3 nucleotides are TGCGCCAGCAGACCTAGCGGGATACAAGAGACCCAGTACTTC. The encoded protein is CASRPSGIQETQYF.

The rearrangement uses TRBV5-1 and TRBJ2-5, with a tentative D call TRBD1 (7 bases). CDR1 SGHRS and CDR2 YFSETQ come from the germline V gene. The germline V and J ends were trimmed by 0 bases and 5 bases, with 14 bases remaining between them. CDR3 length equals 15 residues. The DNA for the CDR3 is TGCGCCAGCAGCTTGGCGGCAGGGGGGTTCGAGACCCAGTACTTC. As protein: CASSLAAGGFETQYF.

The V call is TRBV6-6, the J call TRBJ1-1; unclear D gene. Germline V gene lookup returns CDR1 MNHNY and CDR2 SVGAGI (reference sequence). The CDR3 runs 15 residues. The V and J ends lost 6 bases and 0 bases respectively, with 14 bases between them. In nucleotides, the CDR3 is TGTGCCAGCAGCCCTTCCGCGACTCTGAACACTGAAGCTTTCTTT. Protein: CASSPSATLNTEAFF.

This clone occurred once. The V and J genes are TRBV6-5 and TRBJ2-7; D is ambiguous. The CDR3 is made up of 12 amino acids. Looked up from germline, CDR1 is MNHEY and CDR2 is SVGAGI. V was trimmed by 5 bases and J by 3 bases, leaving 8 bases between them. DNA for the CDR3: TGTGCCAGCAGTCGCCCGGGCTACGAGCAGTACTTC. It specifies CASSRPGYEQYF.

The chain employs TRBV7-3 and TRBJ1-5, with a possible D match to TRBD1 (5 bases). The CDR3 sequence is 13 residues long. Between the trimmed V and J ends, which lost 3 bases and 8 bases, there was a span of 11 bases. CDR1 and CDR2 from the germline V gene are SGHTA and FQGTGA. The CDR3 loop reads CASSFGPGEPQHF. The DNA for the CDR3 is TGTGCCAGCAGCTTCGGACCGGGGGAGCCCCAGCATTTT. Variable domain in full (rest from reference TRBV7-3 and TRBJ1-5): GAGVSQTPSNKVTEKGKYVELRCDPISGHTALYWYRQSLGQGPEFLIYFQGTGAADDSGLPNDRFFAVRPEGSVSTLKIQRTERGDSAVYLCASSFGPGEPQHFGDGTRLSIL.

The chain is built from TRBV2 and TRBJ2-1, with D possibly matching TRBD2 (5 bases). V was shortened by 0 bases and J by 5 bases, with 14 bases between the two germline ends. The CDR3 covers 16 residues. The germline gives CDR1 SNHLY, CDR2 FYNNEI. In nucleotides, the CDR3 is TGTGCCAGCAGTGAAGCGCGGGTAGCGCGGCACAATGAGCAGTTCTTC. Its translation: CASSEARVARHNEQFF.

The table lists this clone with a count of one. The chain joins TRBV28 to TRBJ2-7; maybe TRBD2 (6 bases). CDR3 length: 14 residues. From germline, CDR1 is MDHEN and CDR2 SYDVKM. V dropped 5 bases and J dropped 3 bases, with 14 bases sitting between them. The CDR3 loop reads CASSQLAQSYEQYF. For the CDR3, the DNA is TGTGCCAGCAGTCAACTAGCTCAAAGCTACGAGCAGTACTTC.

This chain joins TRBV10-1 and TRBJ1-3; D is ambiguous. The CDR3 totals 14 residues. Germline CDR1 and CDR2: WNHNN and SYGVQD (reference sequence). The V gene lost 3 bases and the J gene lost 3 bases, with 9 bases spanning the gap. The CDR3 loop reads CASSESGSGNTIYF. Written as DNA, the CDR3 is TGCGCCAGCAGTGAATCCGGGAGTGGAAACACCATATATTTT.

The sample holds one count of this clone. The chain uses TRBV5-1 and TRBJ2-2; 15 nucleotides align to TRBD2. The length of the CDR3 is 16 residues. Trimming cost V 4 bases and J 7 bases; bases outside gene matches: 5. Germline V CDR1 and CDR2: SGHRS, YFSETQ. CDR3: CASSRGLAGGGGELFF. CDR3 nucleotide sequence: TGCGCCAGCAGCCGGGGACTAGCGGGGGGCGGCGGGGAGCTGTTTTTT.

The rearrangement uses TRBV6-1 and TRBJ1-1; no clear D. V lost 5 bases and J 0 bases, leaving 7 bases between the germline ends. CDR3 size: 13 residues. CDR1 and CDR2 (germline): MNHNS, SASEGT. The CDR3 is CASSYQVNTEAFF. CDR3 in DNA: TGTGCCAGCAGTTATCAGGTGAACACTGAAGCTTTCTTT.

The chain couples TRBV5-1 to TRBJ2-3; TRBD2 matches at 8 bases. With 2 bases clipped from V and 2 bases from J, the junction kept 7 bases outside the gene matches. The CDR3 consists of 16 residues. Germline V gives CDR1 SGHRS, CDR2 YFSETQ. CDR3 DNA sequence: TGCGCCAGCAGCTTCGGACTAGCCTATTCCACAGATACGCAGTATTTT. This gives the protein CASSFGLAYSTDTQYF.

This clone has only one observation. The chain combines TRBV5-1 with TRBJ2-3; TRBD2 aligns across 9 bases. Trimming removed 0 bases from V and 4 bases from J; junction bases left unmatched: 3. The CDR3 loop spans 15 amino acids. CDR1 is SGHRS and CDR2 is YFSETQ in the germline V gene. CDR3 coding DNA: TGCGCCAGCAGCTTGGGGACTAGCGTATCAGATACGCAGTATTTT. Translating it yields CASSLGTSVSDTQYF.

V usage is TRBV14 and J usage is TRBJ2-2, with D uncertain. CDR3 length equals 17 residues. V lost 4 bases and J 6 bases, leaving 21 bases between the germline ends. In germline, CDR1 is SGHDN, CDR2 FVKESK. DNA for the CDR3: TGTGCCAGCAGCCGTGAATCACTCTTTTTTCCCCCCGGGGAGCTGTTTTTT. Translated: CASSRESLFFPPGELFF.

The chain combines TRBV7-8 with TRBJ2-1; no clear D gene. V was cut by 7 bases and J by 4 bases, with 11 bases left in between. Germline values: CDR1 SGHVS, CDR2 FQNEAQ. The CDR3 is made up of 13 amino acids. The CDR3 nucleotides read TGTGCCAGCAAGGGTAGGGCGTACAATGAGCAGTTCTTC. This codes for CASKGRAYNEQFF.

The rearrangement joins TRBV30 to TRBJ2-7; weak D call: TRBD1 (6 bases). Per the germline V gene, CDR1 is GTSNPN and CDR2 is SVGIG (reference sequence). V lost 2 bases to trimming and J lost 12 bases, with 29 bases between them. The CDR3 contains 16 residues. The CDR3 nucleotides read TGTGCCTGGAGTCCCTCGGGATTCCGGGACACTTCCGATCCGTACTTC. Amino acids: CAWSPSGFRDTSDPYF. The whole variable domain, remainder taken from reference TRBV30 and TRBJ2-7, is SQTIHQWPATLVQPVGSPLSLECTVEGTSNPNLYWYRQAAGRGLQLLFYSVGIGQISSEVPQNLSASRPQDRQFILSSKKLLLSDSGFYLCAWSPSGFRDTSDPYFGPGTRLTVT.

The V call is TRBV10-1, the J call TRBJ1-2; D is unresolved. CDR3 length: 13 amino acids. V lost 3 bases and J 1 base, leaving 6 bases between the germline ends. Germline V gives CDR1 WNHNN, CDR2 SYGVQD (reference sequence). For the CDR3, the DNA is TGCGCCAGCAGTGATGGCCTTAACTATGGCTACACCTTC. Translation: CASSDGLNYGYTF.

V is TRBV29-1 and J is TRBJ2-4, with unresolved D. The CDR3 length is 10 residues. V lost 5 bases and J 8 bases, leaving 7 bases between the germline ends. Germline CDR1 is SQVTM and CDR2 is ANQGSEA. The CDR3 nucleotides read TGCAGCGTTTTACAACACATTCAGTACTTC. Protein: CSVLQHIQYF. The full variable domain, in which reference TRBV29-1 and TRBJ2-4 provide the parts outside the CDR3, is SAVISQKPSRDICQRGTSLTIQCQVDSQVTMMFWYRQQPGQSLTLIATANQGSEATYESGFVIDKFPISRPNLTFSTLTVSNMSPEDSSIYLCSVLQHIQYFGAGTRLSVL.

The chain uses TRBV11-3 and TRBJ2-5; a possible D gene is TRBD1 (5 bases). Germline CDR1 is SGHNT and CDR2 is YENEEA. CDR3 length equals 14 residues. Trimming pared 1 base from V and 1 base from J, leaving 7 bases between. CDR3 DNA: TGTGCCAGCAGCTTAGGCAGGGCCCAAGAGACCCAGTACTTC. It codes for CASSLGRAQETQYF. The variable domain in full, with the rest retrieved from reference TRBV11-3 and TRBJ2-5, is EAGVVQSPRYKIIEKKQPVAFWCNPISGHNTLYWYLQNLGQGPELLIRYENEEAVDDSQLPKDRFSAERLKGVDSTLKIQPAELGDSAVYLCASSLGRAQETQYFGPGTRLLVL.

The chain links TRBV6-6 to TRBJ2-5; 11 nucleotides line up with TRBD2. The CDR3 is 15 amino acids. Germline-derived CDR1 and CDR2 are MNHNY and SVGAGI (reference sequence). Trimming cost V 3 bases and J 3 bases; bases outside gene matches: 3. CDR3 DNA sequence: TGTGCCAGCAGTTATATTAGCGGGGGGGAAGAGACCCAGTACTTC. Translating it yields CASSYISGGEETQYF.

The genes are TRBV6-1 and TRBJ2-7; TRBD2 agrees at 8 bases. Germline assignment: CDR1 MNHNS and CDR2 SASEGT. The CDR3 totals 15 residues. With V trimmed by 7 bases and J by 0 bases, 8 bases remained unmatched. The chain's CDR3 is CASTPLSGSSYEQYF. For the CDR3, the DNA is TGTGCCAGCACCCCGTTGAGCGGGAGCTCCTACGAGCAGTACTTC.

This sequence joins TRBV6-5 and TRBJ2-1; 8 bases are shared with TRBD1. V shed 5 bases, J shed 8 bases, and the junction held 8 bases outside the gene matches. The CDR3 is made up of 14 amino acids. Germline-derived CDR1 and CDR2 are MNHEY and SVGAGI. The CDR3 loop reads CASSMDRVRHEQFF. The CDR3 DNA sequence: TGTGCCAGCAGTATGGACAGGGTACGTCATGAGCAGTTCTTC.

The rearrangement joins TRBV7-2 to TRBJ2-3, with 9 nucleotides matching TRBD2. Germline V gene sequence: CDR1 SGHTA, CDR2 FQGNSA. The ends lost 1 base at V and 6 bases at J; junction bases unmatched: 14. CDR3 length: 18 amino acids. CDR3 in DNA: TGTGCCAGCAGCTTAGATAGCGGGAGCACTGGTGGGTTGGATACGCAGTATTTT. Protein sequence: CASSLDSGSTGGLDTQYF.

This chain connects TRBV19 to TRBJ2-1; 8 bases map to TRBD2. Germline V gene sequence: CDR1 LNHDA, CDR2 SQIVND (reference sequence). The CDR3 loop spans 17 amino acids. V lost 4 bases to trimming and J lost 0 bases; unmatched junction nucleotides: 8. CDR3 sequence reads: CASSNQREWISYNEQFF. In nucleotides, the CDR3 is TGTGCCAGTAGTAACCAGCGGGAGTGGATCTCCTACAATGAGCAGTTCTTC. Based on the CDR3 plus reference TRBV19 and TRBJ2-1, the full variable domain is DGGITQSPKYLFRKEGQNVTLSCEQNLNHDAMYWYRQDPGQGLRLIYYSQIVNDFQKGDIAEGYSVSREKKESFPLTVTSAQKNPTAFYLCASSNQREWISYNEQFFGPGTRLTVL.